A selection of T cell receptor beta chains follows, all from one sample in a study of OX40 agonist ivuxolimab in advanced cancers. Clones were sequenced by immunoSEQ multiplex PCR, and TCRdb holds only the in-frame ones, with some missing. This repertoire shows about 49,000 clones, roughly four fifths found once; its top ten account for about 1.5%. The sequencing used CD4+ or CD8+ T cells sorted from blood, collected in a trial of the OX40 agonist ivuxolimab. The source is an adult with an advanced solid tumor such as melanoma, head and neck, liver or kidney cancer. Both conserved end residues are part of each CDR3. The order of the fields is V gene, clone size, J gene, D gene, CDR3 DNA, CDR3 protein. D genes are given only for firm matches. Clone size is shown for a subset of rows, as once, few, many or a class of expanded clone.

v_gene: TRBV4-1
abundance: NA
j_gene: TRBJ1-2
d_gene: NA
CDR3nt: TGCGCCAGCAGCCAAGATCGACAGCTCTATGGCTACACCTTC
CDR3aa: CASSQDRQLYGYTF

v_gene: TRBV7-9
abundance: few
j_gene: TRBJ2-7
d_gene: NA
CDR3nt: TGTGCCAGCAGCTCAGGGTTGCCCGGGGTCTACGAGCAGTACTTC
CDR3aa: CASSSGLPGVYEQYF

v_gene: TRBV6-5
abundance: NA
j_gene: TRBJ2-5
d_gene: NA
CDR3nt: TGTGCCAGCAGTTACTCAGGGGCGCAAGAGACCCAGTACTTC
CDR3aa: CASSYSGAQETQYF

v_gene: TRBV28
abundance: NA
j_gene: TRBJ1-4
d_gene: NA
CDR3nt: TGTGCCAGCAGTATCATGGGGGTTGCAACTAATGAAAAACTGTTTTTT
CDR3aa: CASSIMGVATNEKLFF

v_gene: TRBV29-1
abundance: NA
j_gene: TRBJ2-1
d_gene: NA
CDR3nt: TGCAGCGACGGACACGAGGGTCGGGAGTTCTTC
CDR3aa: CSDGHEGREFF

v_gene: TRBV9
abundance: NA
j_gene: TRBJ2-1
d_gene: NA
CDR3nt: TGTGCCAGCAGCTTAGCGGTGGGTGAGCAGTTCTTC
CDR3aa: CASSLAVGEQFF

v_gene: TRBV5-8
abundance: NA
j_gene: TRBJ1-1
d_gene: TRBD1
CDR3nt: TGTGCCAGCAGCCAGACAGGGGCTGAAGCTTTCTTT
CDR3aa: CASSQTGAEAFF

v_gene: TRBV9
abundance: NA
j_gene: TRBJ2-5
d_gene: NA
CDR3nt: TGTGCCAGCAGCGTAGAGAGCGGGTATTTTCAAGAGACCCAGTACTTC
CDR3aa: CASSVESGYFQETQYF

v_gene: TRBV6-6
abundance: NA
j_gene: TRBJ1-4
d_gene: NA
CDR3nt: TGTGCCAGCAGTTACGAGTTGGGGAATGAAAAACTGTTTTTT
CDR3aa: CASSYELGNEKLFF

v_gene: TRBV5-1
abundance: once
j_gene: TRBJ2-3
d_gene: NA
CDR3nt: TGCGCCAGCAGGGGCGGGCCTCTCACAGATACGCAGTATTTT
CDR3aa: CASRGGPLTDTQYF

v_gene: TRBV4-3
abundance: few
j_gene: TRBJ2-5
d_gene: NA
CDR3nt: TGCGCCAGCAGCCGGATGCGGCAAGAGACCCAGTACTTC
CDR3aa: CASSRMRQETQYF

v_gene: TRBV2
abundance: NA
j_gene: TRBJ2-5
d_gene: NA
CDR3nt: TGTGCCAGCACCCTGCGAGGGGGGGAGACCCAGTACTTC
CDR3aa: CASTLRGGETQYF

v_gene: TRBV9
abundance: NA
j_gene: TRBJ2-3
d_gene: TRBD2
CDR3nt: TGTGCCAGCAGCGTAGAGGGACTAGCGGGAGGGGATACGCAGTATTTT
CDR3aa: CASSVEGLAGGDTQYF

v_gene: TRBV6-5
abundance: NA
j_gene: TRBJ1-1
d_gene: NA
CDR3nt: TGTGCCAGCAGTTACAGCATGAACACTGAAGCTTTCTTT
CDR3aa: CASSYSMNTEAFF

v_gene: TRBV7-2
abundance: NA
j_gene: TRBJ1-1
d_gene: NA
CDR3nt: TGTGCCAGCACGCTAACGGGGGGGGCGGAGATTGCTTTCTTT
CDR3aa: CASTLTGGAEIAFF

v_gene: TRBV7-8
abundance: NA
j_gene: TRBJ1-2
d_gene: NA
CDR3nt: TGTGCCAGCAGCTCCGCAGGGGCGGGCTATGGCTACACCTTC
CDR3aa: CASSSAGAGYGYTF

v_gene: TRBV5-6
abundance: once
j_gene: TRBJ1-3
d_gene: NA
CDR3nt: TGTGCCAGCAGCTTGTCGGGGGAGATATCTGGAAACACCATATATTTT
CDR3aa: CASSLSGEISGNTIYF

v_gene: TRBV5-6
abundance: once
j_gene: TRBJ1-2
d_gene: NA
CDR3nt: TGTGCCAGCAGCTTGGACGGCCCCTATGGCTACACCTTC
CDR3aa: CASSLDGPYGYTF

v_gene: TRBV2
abundance: NA
j_gene: TRBJ1-1
d_gene: TRBD1
CDR3nt: TGTGCCAGCAGGATAGAGGGGGCGCGGGCCACTGAAGCTTTCTTT
CDR3aa: CASRIEGARATEAFF

v_gene: TRBV10-2
abundance: once
j_gene: TRBJ1-1
d_gene: NA
CDR3nt: TGCGCCAGCAGCCCTCAGGGGAACACTGAAGCTTTCTTT
CDR3aa: CASSPQGNTEAFF

v_gene: TRBV19
abundance: NA
j_gene: TRBJ2-3
d_gene: NA
CDR3nt: TGTGCCAGTAGTATAAAGGGTTCGGACACAGATACGCAGTATTTT
CDR3aa: CASSIKGSDTDTQYF

v_gene: TRBV14
abundance: NA
j_gene: TRBJ2-2
d_gene: NA
CDR3nt: TGTGCCAGCAGCCAAGTTCACACCGGGGAGCTGTTTTTT
CDR3aa: CASSQVHTGELFF

v_gene: TRBV7-3
abundance: NA
j_gene: TRBJ2-2
d_gene: TRBD2
CDR3nt: TGTGCCAGCAGCCCTAGCGGGAACACCGGGGAGCTGTTTTTT
CDR3aa: CASSPSGNTGELFF

v_gene: TRBV18
abundance: NA
j_gene: TRBJ2-7
d_gene: TRBD2
CDR3nt: TGTGCCAGTGGACCTGGGACTAGCGGAGCCGAGCAGTACTTC
CDR3aa: CASGPGTSGAEQYF

v_gene: TRBV2
abundance: NA
j_gene: TRBJ2-7
d_gene: TRBD2
CDR3nt: TGTGCGACGGCGGGGGACTATAGCTCCTACGAGCAGTACTTC
CDR3aa: CATAGDYSSYEQYF

v_gene: TRBV28
abundance: NA
j_gene: TRBJ2-2
d_gene: TRBD2
CDR3nt: TGTGCCAGCACCTTTTGGGGGGGACTAGCGGGAACCGGGGAGCTGTTTTTT
CDR3aa: CASTFWGGLAGTGELFF

v_gene: TRBV15
abundance: once
j_gene: TRBJ1-2
d_gene: TRBD1
CDR3nt: TGTGCCACCAGCAGGGACAGGACGACCTATGGCTACACCTTC
CDR3aa: CATSRDRTTYGYTF

v_gene: TRBV7-2
abundance: NA
j_gene: TRBJ1-4
d_gene: TRBD1
CDR3nt: TGTGCCAGCAGCGTACGACAGGGGACAGGCGAAAAACTGTTTTTT
CDR3aa: CASSVRQGTGEKLFF

v_gene: TRBV4-3
abundance: NA
j_gene: TRBJ2-6
d_gene: NA
CDR3nt: TGCGCCAGCAGCCAAGATTGGGGCGGGGGCTTGGGGTCTGGGGCCAACGTCCTGACTTTC
CDR3aa: CASSQDWGGGLGSGANVLTF

v_gene: TRBV10-3
abundance: NA
j_gene: TRBJ2-3
d_gene: TRBD2
CDR3nt: TGTGCCATCAGTGAGCTTGTAACTAGCGGGAGTAGATTT
CDR3aa: CAISELVTSGSRF

v_gene: TRBV7-2
abundance: NA
j_gene: TRBJ1-1
d_gene: NA
CDR3nt: TGTGCCAGCGCGAAGGGGAGGAACACTGAAGCTTTCTTT
CDR3aa: CASAKGRNTEAFF

v_gene: TRBV27
abundance: NA
j_gene: TRBJ2-7
d_gene: TRBD1
CDR3nt: TGTGCCAGCAGTCAAAAACAGGGGGGAGTCTACGAGCAGTACTTC
CDR3aa: CASSQKQGGVYEQYF

v_gene: TRBV6-5
abundance: NA
j_gene: TRBJ2-1
d_gene: NA
CDR3nt: TGTGCCAGCAGTTACTATTTTGACAATGAGCAGTTCTTC
CDR3aa: CASSYYFDNEQFF

v_gene: TRBV30
abundance: NA
j_gene: TRBJ1-2
d_gene: TRBD1
CDR3nt: TGTGCCTGGAGTGCCGGGACAGCGGGCTCGGGCTACACCTTC
CDR3aa: CAWSAGTAGSGYTF

v_gene: TRBV15
abundance: NA
j_gene: TRBJ2-3
d_gene: TRBD2
CDR3nt: TGTGCCACCAGCAGACGAAGCGGGAGGGCCTCAGATACGCAGTATTTT
CDR3aa: CATSRRSGRASDTQYF

v_gene: TRBV4-3
abundance: NA
j_gene: TRBJ2-7
d_gene: TRBD1
CDR3nt: TGCGCCAGCAGCCTTGAACCGGGACAGGGCCACGAGCAGTACTTC
CDR3aa: CASSLEPGQGHEQYF

v_gene: TRBV25-1
abundance: NA
j_gene: TRBJ1-2
d_gene: NA
CDR3nt: TGTGCCAGCAGTGAATTTTACAGGGTTGCTGGCTACACCTTC
CDR3aa: CASSEFYRVAGYTF

v_gene: TRBV30
abundance: NA
j_gene: TRBJ1-2
d_gene: TRBD1
CDR3nt: TGTGCCTGGTCAGACAGGGGGCTTTACTATGGCTACACCTTC
CDR3aa: CAWSDRGLYYGYTF

v_gene: TRBV28
abundance: NA
j_gene: TRBJ1-1
d_gene: TRBD1
CDR3nt: TGTGCCAGCAGACCGGGACAGACGAACGAAGCTTTCTTT
CDR3aa: CASRPGQTNEAFF

v_gene: TRBV2
abundance: medium-sized
j_gene: TRBJ2-2
d_gene: NA
CDR3nt: TGTGCCAGCAGTGAAATGAGCGGGGAGCTGTTTTTT
CDR3aa: CASSEMSGELFF

v_gene: TRBV28
abundance: NA
j_gene: TRBJ1-5
d_gene: TRBD1
CDR3nt: TGTGCCGTACAGGGGGCAGGACAGCCCCAGCATTTT
CDR3aa: CAVQGAGQPQHF

v_gene: TRBV18
abundance: few
j_gene: TRBJ2-2
d_gene: TRBD1
CDR3nt: TGTGCCAGCTCAGACAGGGGATCCAACACCGGGGAGCTGTTTTTT
CDR3aa: CASSDRGSNTGELFF

v_gene: TRBV28
abundance: NA
j_gene: TRBJ2-3
d_gene: TRBD2
CDR3nt: TGTGCCACCCTTTCCCGGGAGGGCACAGATACGCAGTATTTT
CDR3aa: CATLSREGTDTQYF

v_gene: TRBV7-2
abundance: NA
j_gene: TRBJ1-2
d_gene: NA
CDR3nt: TGTGCCAGCAGCTCGCCCGCTGGGCAGGTGGGGTTTGGCTACACCTTC
CDR3aa: CASSSPAGQVGFGYTF

v_gene: TRBV2
abundance: NA
j_gene: TRBJ1-2
d_gene: NA
CDR3nt: TGTGCCAGCAGCGGACCGGACTATGGCTACACCTTC
CDR3aa: CASSGPDYGYTF

v_gene: TRBV7-8
abundance: NA
j_gene: TRBJ1-5
d_gene: NA
CDR3nt: TGTGCCAGCAGTCTTTACGCCGTTCCGTTGTCTAGCAATCAGCCCCAGCATTTT
CDR3aa: CASSLYAVPLSSNQPQHF